What follows are 15 T cell receptor beta chains derived from one specimen sequenced in a study of lymphopenia after photon versus proton radiotherapy. Only in-frame clones appear in the TCRdb table, and some are missing; sequencing was by immunoSEQ multiplex PCR. The data contain more than 25,000 clones, 80% to 90% of them seen just once; the ten biggest clones take up approximately 19%. Sequences were derived from peripheral blood, sampled from a patient treated with photon-based radiotherapy. Receptors originate from a man over 45 with gastric cancer.

This chain uses TRBV30 with TRBJ2-2; TRBD2 is a possible D gene (5 bases). The CDR3 sequence is 15 residues long. Trimming removed 1 base from V and 6 bases from J, with 15 bases in between. In germline, CDR1 is GTSNPN, CDR2 SVGIG (reference sequence). The CDR3 bases are TGTGCCTGGAGTGGAGGCCTAGCAGAGGCCGGGGAGCTGTTTTTT. As protein: CAWSGGLAEAGELFF.

The V and J genes are TRBV11-2 and TRBJ2-5, with 9 bases matching TRBD1. The CDR3 covers 16 residues. The V gene's germline CDR1 is SGHAT and CDR2 FQNNGV. The V and J ends lost 5 bases and 5 bases, in that order; junction bases with no gene match: 12. CDR3: CASSRAWDRDEETQYF. The CDR3 DNA sequence: TGTGCCAGCAGCCGGGCTTGGGACAGGGATGAGGAGACCCAGTACTTC.

A single count supports this clone. This chain uses TRBV7-2 with TRBJ2-7, with D perhaps TRBD1 (6 bases). The length of the CDR3 is 12 residues. Germline V gene sequence: CDR1 SGHTA, CDR2 FQGNSA. The V end was cut by 6 bases, the J end by 5 bases, with 11 bases between. The CDR3 sequence is CASSFDRHEQYF. In nucleotides, the CDR3 is TGTGCCAGCAGTTTCGACAGGCACGAGCAGTACTTC. Full variable domain (outside the CDR3, taken from reference TRBV7-2 and TRBJ2-7): GAGVSQSPSNKVTEKGKDVELRCDPISGHTALYWYRQSLGQGLEFLIYFQGNSAPDKSGLPSDRFSAERTGGSVSTLTIQRTQQEDSAVYLCASSFDRHEQYFGPGTRLTVT.

This sequence joins TRBV9 and TRBJ1-2, with 8 nucleotides matching TRBD1. Unmatched junction bases numbered 1, after V lost 0 bases and J lost 0 bases. The length of the CDR3 is 15 residues. The germline CDR1 and CDR2 sequences are SGDLS and YYNGEE. The CDR3 spells CASSVGTGSNYGYTF. The CDR3 nucleotides read TGTGCCAGCAGCGTAGGGACAGGGTCTAACTATGGCTACACCTTC.

The chain joins TRBV10-3 to TRBJ2-5; D is unresolved. The end of the DNA fits TRBJ2-7 better, so the J call may be wrong. The CDR3 is made up of 13 amino acids. The germline gives CDR1 ENHRY, CDR2 SYGVKD. This CDR3 is CAISESSRYEQYF. The CDR3 bases are TGTGCCATCAGTGAGTCGTCGAGGTACGAGCAGTACTTC.

The rearrangement links TRBV10-3 to TRBJ2-7; D is possibly TRBD2 (5 bases). Between the trimmed V and J ends, which lost 4 bases and 7 bases, there was a span of 8 bases. Germline V gene lookup returns CDR1 ENHRY and CDR2 SYGVKD. The CDR3 covers 11 residues. The CDR3 DNA follows: TGTGCCATCAGTGCAGGCGGGGAGCAGTACGTC. Protein product: CAISAGGEQYV.

This chain uses TRBV10-1 with TRBJ2-3, with D maybe TRBD2 (6 bases). V was clipped by 0 bases and J by 2 bases, with 9 bases between them. Germline lookup yields CDR1 WNHNN and CDR2 SYGVQD (reference sequence). This CDR3 has 15 amino acids. CDR3 DNA: TGCGCCAGCAGTGAGTCGGGACTCTACACAGATACGCAGTATTTT. It codes for CASSESGLYTDTQYF.

This clone was recorded a few times. CDR3 nucleotides: TGTGCTAGTGACATTGGGACCGGGGAGCTGTTTTTT. It is translated as CASDIGTGELFF. The rearrangement joins TRBV12-5 to TRBJ2-2; no firm D call. The V end was cut by 7 bases, the J end by 5 bases, with 8 bases between. This CDR3 region has 12 residues. Germline V lookup: CDR1 LGHNT, CDR2 FRNRAP.

The rearrangement joins TRBV2 to TRBJ2-3; 8 positions match TRBD2. From germline, CDR1 is SNHLY and CDR2 FYNNEI. This CDR3 contains 13 residues. V shed 7 bases, J shed 6 bases, and the junction held 6 bases outside the gene matches. The CDR3 is CASNNGGADTQYF. As DNA, the CDR3 is TGTGCCAGCAATAACGGGGGGGCGGATACGCAGTATTTT.

The V gene is TRBV2, the J gene TRBJ2-5; weak D call: TRBD1 (7 bases). Germline loops: CDR1 SNHLY, CDR2 FYNNEI. Deletions cut 6 bases from V and 4 bases from J, with 15 bases between. There are 14 residues in the CDR3. The CDR3 loop is CASSAGQWGETQYF. The CDR3 DNA reads as TGTGCCAGCAGCGCGGGACAGTGGGGAGAGACCCAGTACTTC. The full variable domain, in which reference TRBV2 and TRBJ2-5 provide the parts outside the CDR3, is EPEVTQTPSHQVTQMGQEVILRCVPISNHLYFYWYRQILGQKVEFLVSFYNNEISEKSEIFDDQFSVERPDGSNFTLKIRSTKLEDSAMYFCASSAGQWGETQYFGPGTRLLVL.

The CDR3 DNA follows: TGTGCCAGCAGTTACCCGGTGGAGGCCAAAAACATTCAGTACTTC. Amino acid sequence: CASSYPVEAKNIQYF. The chain joins TRBV6-6 to TRBJ2-4, with unresolved D. The CDR3 is made up of 15 amino acids. Germline V gene data show CDR1 as MNHNY and CDR2 as SVGAGI (reference sequence). Trimming pared 2 bases from V and 1 base from J, leaving 9 bases between.

V is TRBV4-3 and J is TRBJ1-6, with D possibly TRBD1 on 5 matching bases. There are 15 residues in the CDR3. V was clipped by 1 base and J by 8 bases, with 12 bases between them. CDR1 and CDR2 from the germline V gene are LGHNA and YSLEER. The CDR3 nucleotides are TGCGCCAGCAGCCAAGGGGACCGAGGGTATTCACCCCTCCACTTT. Protein sequence: CASSQGDRGYSPLHF.

This clone was seen once. The chain joins TRBV5-6 to TRBJ1-2; D is unresolved. V dropped 4 bases and J dropped 2 bases, with 12 bases sitting between them. The CDR3 spans 14 residues. The germline gives CDR1 SGHDT, CDR2 YYEEEE. The CDR3 spells CASSPPAGNYGYTF. CDR3 DNA sequence: TGTGCCAGCAGCCCGCCGGCCGGGAACTATGGCTACACCTTC.

This clone was counted once. The chain combines TRBV5-6 with TRBJ2-5, with no clear D. This CDR3 is 13 amino acids long. V was clipped by 0 bases and J by 5 bases, with 8 bases between them. The germline gives CDR1 SGHDT, CDR2 YYEEEE. Here the CDR3 DNA reads TGTGCCAGCAGCTTGGGGGGAACGGAGACCCAGTACTTC. Its protein product is CASSLGGTETQYF.

The chain joins TRBV28 to TRBJ1-5, with TRBD1 as a possible D gene (6 bases). The CDR3 totals 12 residues. Trimming removed 5 bases from V and 9 bases from J, with 11 bases in between. Germline CDR1 reads MDHEN; CDR2 reads SYDVKM. The CDR3 reads CASSQIRGPQHF. CDR3 in DNA: TGTGCCAGCAGTCAAATCAGGGGGCCCCAGCATTTT.